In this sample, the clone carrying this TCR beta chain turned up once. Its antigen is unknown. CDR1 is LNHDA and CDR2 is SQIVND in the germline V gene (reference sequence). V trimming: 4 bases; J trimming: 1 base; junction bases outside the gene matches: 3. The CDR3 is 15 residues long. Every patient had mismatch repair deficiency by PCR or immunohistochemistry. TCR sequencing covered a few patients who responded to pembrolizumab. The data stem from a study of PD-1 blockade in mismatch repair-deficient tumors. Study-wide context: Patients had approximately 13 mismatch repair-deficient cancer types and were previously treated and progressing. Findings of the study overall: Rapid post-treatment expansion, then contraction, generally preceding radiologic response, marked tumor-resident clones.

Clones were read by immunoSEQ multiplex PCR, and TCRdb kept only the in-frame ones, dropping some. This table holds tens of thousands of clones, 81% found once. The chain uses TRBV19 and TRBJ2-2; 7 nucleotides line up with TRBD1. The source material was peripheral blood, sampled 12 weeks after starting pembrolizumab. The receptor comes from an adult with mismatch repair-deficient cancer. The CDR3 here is CASSTDRRNTGELFF. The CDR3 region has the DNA TGTGCCAGTAGTACGGACAGGAGGAACACCGGGGAGCTGTTTTTT.